These 4 T cell receptor beta chains were all obtained from the same sample, sequenced in a study of blood T cell repertoires in COVID-19 (dated by TCRdb to 2020 to 2022). The library came from the immunoSEQ multiplex PCR assay. TCRdb provides this immuneACCESS table in a form limited to in-frame rearrangements. Some clones are lacking; in checked studies, under half of them reflect an unresolved V gene, and why the rest are absent is not known. Within this sample are 330,000 or so clones, with roughly 90% of them counted one time only. Jointly, the top ten make up around 3% of the sample. The sequenced sample was PBMCs or T cells enriched from blood (not recorded which). The receptors were gathered from a woman aged 30 to 39 who had recovered from COVID-19.

V gene TRBV18 combines with J gene TRBJ1-6; TRBD1 matches at 8 bases. V lost 8 bases, J lost 7 bases, and 10 bases stayed unmatched. There are 15 residues in the CDR3. CDR1 is KGHSH, CDR2 LQKENI, per germline. The DNA for the CDR3 is TGTGCCAGCGCGACGGGACAGGTGGGCAATTCACCCCTCCACTTT. Its protein product is CASATGQVGNSPLHF. Full variable domain (missing parts from reference TRBV18 and TRBJ1-6): NAGVMQNPRHLVRRRGQEARLRCSPMKGHSHVYWYRQLPEEGLKFMVYLQKENIIDESGMPKERFSAEFPKEGPSILRIQQVVRGDSAAYFCASATGQVGNSPLHFGNGTRLTVT.

The rearrangement joins TRBV27 to TRBJ1-1, with 7 bases that match TRBD1. The CDR3 length is 14 residues. Germline V lookup: CDR1 MNHEY, CDR2 SMNVEV (reference sequence). V was clipped by 3 bases and J by 0 bases; unmatched bases: 1. CDR3 protein: CASSFQGVNTEAFF. The CDR3 DNA is TGTGCCAGCAGTTTCCAGGGGGTGAACACTGAAGCTTTCTTT.

This clone appeared a few times. This chain uses TRBV7-9 with TRBJ2-1; 8 bases align to TRBD1. Germline V CDR1 and CDR2: SEHNR, FQNEAQ (reference sequence). The length of the CDR3 is 13 residues. The junction had 2 bases not matched to a gene; V was cut back by 4 bases and J by 6 bases. For the CDR3, the DNA is TGTGCCAGCAGCTCGGACAGGGTCAATGAGCAGTTCTTC. Its translation: CASSSDRVNEQFF.

Many counts were recorded for this clone. This chain links TRBV3-1 (or the pseudogene TRBV3-2) with TRBJ2-5; possibly TRBD2 for D (5 bases). Germline loops: CDR1 LGHDT, CDR2 YNNKEL (reference sequence). Trimming stripped 1 base from V and 0 bases from J, with 21 bases between. CDR3 length: 19 amino acids. CDR3: CASSQVADAVSRDQETQYF. CDR3 nucleotide sequence: TGTGCCAGCAGCCAAGTGGCCGACGCAGTCTCGCGGGACCAAGAGACCCAGTACTTC.